These 18 T cell receptor beta chains share one sample of origin, sequenced in a study of control samples from healthy donors and cancer patients. Measured with immunoSEQ multiplex PCR; TCRdb has only the in-frame clones, and not every one. The sample holds about 180,000 clones, over 85% seen once. Sequencing was done on a sample of blood. Every receptor here comes from a man in his thirties or forties in good health.

The chain recombines TRBV18 with TRBJ2-3; D not certain. The CDR3 is 13 amino acids. The V gene lost 1 base and the J gene lost 2 bases, with 4 bases spanning the gap. In germline, CDR1 is KGHSH, CDR2 LQKENI. CDR3 bases: TGTGCCAGCTCACCACTGCCCACAGATACGCAGTATTTT. Encoded protein: CASSPLPTDTQYF.

The chain recombines TRBV3-1 (or the pseudogene TRBV3-2) with TRBJ1-6; D unresolved. The CDR3 length is 12 residues. Germline CDR1 and CDR2: LGHDT and YNNKEL (reference sequence). The V gene lost 3 bases and the J gene lost 9 bases, with 6 bases spanning the gap. Here the CDR3 DNA reads TGTGCCAGCAGCCACCTGTCTTCACCCCTCCACTTT. It encodes CASSHLSSPLHF.

The genes are TRBV6-5 and TRBJ1-1; TRBD1 aligns across 8 bases. Per the germline V gene, CDR1 is MNHEY and CDR2 is SVGAGI. The CDR3 is 14 residues long. V shed 5 bases and J 0 bases; nucleotides not matched to a gene: 2. CDR3 bases: TGTGCCAGCAGTAAGACAGGGGTGAACACTGAAGCTTTCTTT. This codes for CASSKTGVNTEAFF.

The gene calls are TRBV6-5 and TRBJ1-1; D remains ambiguous. CDR3 size: 12 residues. With 2 bases removed from V and 7 bases from J, the gap between germline ends came to 8 bases. Looked up from germline, CDR1 is MNHEY and CDR2 is SVGAGI. This CDR3 reads CASSYGTDEAFF. As DNA, the CDR3 is TGTGCCAGCAGTTACGGTACCGATGAAGCTTTCTTT.

The gene calls are TRBV7-8 and TRBJ1-1; no definite D call. The CDR3 totals 13 residues. Trimming stripped 1 base from V and 4 bases from J, with 7 bases between. Germline V lookup: CDR1 SGHVS, CDR2 FQNEAQ. CDR3 residues: CASSLVPTTEAFF. The CDR3 DNA follows: TGTGCCAGCAGCTTAGTCCCGACCACTGAAGCTTTCTTT.

The table lists this clone with a count of one. For the CDR3, the DNA is TGTGCCAGCACCCGCACAGCTCTCAATGAGCAGTTCTTC. Amino acid sequence: CASTRTALNEQFF. The chain employs TRBV7-2 and TRBJ2-1, with unresolved D. CDR1 is SGHTA, CDR2 FQGNSA, per germline. This CDR3 is built from 13 residues. The V gene lost 7 bases and the J gene lost 6 bases, with 13 bases spanning the gap.

This clone was seen only a few times. This chain connects TRBV28 to TRBJ1-1, with D unclear. In germline, CDR1 is MDHEN, CDR2 SYDVKM. The CDR3 is 13 residues long. V was cut by 3 bases and J by 5 bases, with 10 bases left in between. The chain's CDR3 is CASSLIAPTEAFF. The CDR3 DNA sequence: TGTGCCAGCAGTTTGATTGCGCCGACTGAAGCTTTCTTT. Drawing the rest from reference TRBV28 and TRBJ1-1, the complete variable domain is DVKVTQSSRYLVKRTGEKVFLECVQDMDHENMFWYRQDPGLGLRLIYFSYDVKMKEKGDIPEGYSVSREKKERFSLILESASTNQTSMYLCASSLIAPTEAFFGQGTRLTVV.

The chain links TRBV30 to TRBJ1-1, with 8 bases lining up with TRBD1. With V trimmed by 0 bases and J by 11 bases, 11 bases remained unmatched. This CDR3 region has 14 residues. Germline values: CDR1 GTSNPN, CDR2 SVGIG (reference sequence). The CDR3 DNA is TGTGCCTGGAGTGTAGCAGGGGGCGAGCCTCAGGCTTTCTTT. Translated: CAWSVAGGEPQAFF.

V is TRBV18 and J is TRBJ1-1; no clear D gene. CDR3 length equals 12 residues. CDR1 is KGHSH, CDR2 LQKENI, per germline. V lost 4 bases, J lost 1 base, and 4 bases lay in between. For the CDR3, the DNA is TGTGCCAGCTCACGGAAGAACACTGAAGCTTTCTTT. This translates into CASSRKNTEAFF. Supplemented by reference TRBV18 and TRBJ1-1, the full variable domain reads NAGVMQNPRHLVRRRGQEARLRCSPMKGHSHVYWYRQLPEEGLKFMVYLQKENIIDESGMPKERFSAEFPKEGPSILRIQQVVRGDSAAYFCASSRKNTEAFFGQGTRLTVV.

The rearrangement uses TRBV6-6 and TRBJ2-5; D gene ambiguous. CDR3 size: 14 residues. From germline, CDR1 is MNHNY and CDR2 SVGAGI (reference sequence). V was pared by 6 bases and J by 1 base, with 12 bases between. The DNA of the CDR3 is TGTGCCAGCAGCTCGGTGGCACTCCAAGAGACCCAGTACTTC. Its translation is CASSSVALQETQYF.

The CDR3 protein is CASKDLNTEAFF. CDR3 nucleotides: TGTGCCAGCAAAGACTTGAACACTGAAGCTTTCTTT. The V call is TRBV27, the J call TRBJ1-1; D is undetermined. This CDR3 comprises 12 residues. From germline, CDR1 is MNHEY and CDR2 SMNVEV (reference sequence). Deletions cut 7 bases from V and 0 bases from J, with 6 bases between.

This sequence joins TRBV10-3 and TRBJ1-2; D is unclear. V lost 0 bases to trimming and J lost 4 bases, with 6 bases between them. Germline lookup yields CDR1 ENHRY and CDR2 SYGVKD. The CDR3 contains 13 residues. The CDR3 DNA is TGTGCCATCAGTGAGTCGATGATCTATGGCTACACCTTC. It specifies CAISESMIYGYTF.

The chain links TRBV7-2 to TRBJ2-7, with 8 bases aligning to TRBD2. V was pared by 4 bases and J by 2 bases, with 1 base of the junction left unmatched. CDR3 length: 13 residues. Germline values: CDR1 SGHTA, CDR2 FQGNSA. For the CDR3, the DNA is TGTGCCAGCAGCTCGGGACTAGCCTACGAGCAGTACTTC. As protein: CASSSGLAYEQYF.

The rearrangement uses TRBV6-6 and TRBJ2-7; TRBD2 matches at 14 bases. Trimming took 5 bases from V and 0 from J; bases not matched to a gene: 12. Germline loops: CDR1 MNHNY, CDR2 SVGAGI (reference sequence). The CDR3 contains 19 residues. This chain's CDR3 is CASSPRGTSGGQDSYEQYF. The CDR3 DNA reads TGTGCCAGCAGTCCACGAGGGACTAGCGGGGGACAAGACTCCTACGAGCAGTACTTC.

This rearrangement joins TRBV30 to TRBJ2-3, with 9 bases matching TRBD1. Germline assignment: CDR1 GTSNPN and CDR2 SVGIG (reference sequence). The CDR3 is made up of 15 amino acids. Trimming removed 0 bases from V and 2 bases from J; junction bases left unmatched: 3. The CDR3 here is CAWSVRDRDTDTQYF. DNA of the CDR3: TGTGCCTGGAGTGTCAGGGACAGGGACACAGATACGCAGTATTTT.

The J gene is TRBJ2-7, the V gene TRBV14; D not resolved. Germline CDR1 SGHDN, CDR2 FVKESK. The CDR3 sequence is 12 residues long. V was trimmed by 4 bases and J by 7 bases, leaving 11 bases between them. The CDR3 region has the DNA TGTGCCAGCAGCCTTTCCGGTCCAGAGCAGTACTTC. This encodes CASSLSGPEQYF.

The chain carries TRBV7-8 and TRBJ2-1, with D unresolved. CDR1 is SGHVS, CDR2 FQNEAQ, per germline. V was clipped by 6 bases and J by 0 bases, with 6 bases between them. The CDR3 is 13 amino acids. CDR3: CASSYSSYNEQFF. The CDR3, as DNA: TGTGCCAGCAGTTACAGCTCCTACAATGAGCAGTTCTTC.

This chain uses TRBV7-2 with TRBJ2-5; 8 positions match TRBD2. The CDR3 has 16 residues. J was trimmed by 0 bases and V by 4 bases; bases with no gene match: 7. Germline assignment: CDR1 SGHTA and CDR2 FQGNSA. As DNA, the CDR3 is TGTGCCAGCAGCTCATTCCCGCGGGGGGACCAAGAGACCCAGTACTTC. It is translated as CASSSFPRGDQETQYF.